This T cell receptor beta chain was obtained from a study of blood T cell repertoires in COVID-19. Looking at the study overall: Whether acute or convalescent, the COVID-19 samples came from the United States, Italy and Spain. T cells, B-cell-depleted T cells, or PBMCs provided the cDNA or gDNA that served as material.

The method was immunoSEQ multiplex PCR; TCRdb's version includes in-frame clones alone and lacks a portion of them. The sample has over 75,000 clones, 80% seen once. The CDR3 length is 14 residues. Per the germline V gene, CDR1 is SGHAT and CDR2 is FQNNGV. V gave up 6 bases and J gave up 7 bases, with 15 bases separating them. V is TRBV11-2 and J is TRBJ1-4, with a tentative D call TRBD1 (5 bases). Material: peripheral blood. The TCR was taken from a human donor in a cohort sampled during active COVID-19. CDR3 region: CASRGGSYGEKLFF. The CDR3, as DNA: TGTGCCAGCAGGGGGGGGAGTTACGGTGAAAAACTGTTTTTT.